Presented here are 32 T cell receptor beta chains from one specimen sequenced in a study of blood T cell repertoires in COVID-19. The table came from immunoSEQ multiplex PCR; TCRdb's copy has only in-frame clones and leaves some out. Of roughly 250,000 clones listed, 80% to 90% are singletons. Sequencing used peripheral blood. The receptors derive from a man aged 35 to 55 with active or convalescent COVID-19.

The chain recombines TRBV29-1 with TRBJ2-7; 7 positions agree with TRBD1. CDR1 is SQVTM and CDR2 is ANQGSEA in the germline V gene. The V gene end was trimmed by 7 bases and the J gene end by 1 base; junction bases not matched to a gene: 4. This CDR3 region has 12 residues. In DNA, the CDR3 is TGCAGCGGTGGACAGGCATCCTACGAGCAGTACTTC. Translated, it gives CSGGQASYEQYF.

The rearrangement joins TRBV12-3 or TRBV12-4 to TRBJ2-5, with D maybe TRBD2 (6 bases). The CDR3 covers 12 residues. V was trimmed by 3 bases and J by 4 bases, leaving 6 bases between them. The CDR3 loop is CASSFGRETQYF. CDR3 DNA: TGTGCCAGCAGTTTCGGGAGAGAGACCCAGTACTTC.

In this sample, this clone turned up a few times. As DNA, the CDR3 is TGTGCCAGCAGTTTAGGGGGGGCCGGGGAGCTGTTTTTT. Translating gives CASSLGGAGELFF. This sequence joins TRBV27 and TRBJ2-2; 7 bases fit TRBD2. This CDR3 spans 13 amino acids. Germline assignment: CDR1 MNHEY and CDR2 SMNVEV (reference sequence). Trimming removed 2 bases from V and 6 bases from J; junction bases left unmatched: 0.

This chain links TRBV25-1 with TRBJ1-4, with D hard to call. The CDR3 consists of 15 residues. Germline-derived CDR1 and CDR2 are MGHDK and SYGVNS. V lost 1 base, J lost 8 bases, and 14 bases lay in between. This CDR3 reads CASSEFRLTGEKLFF. CDR3 nucleotide sequence: TGTGCCAGCAGTGAATTCAGACTCACTGGGGAAAAACTGTTTTTT.

J is TRBJ1-1 and V is TRBV5-1, with a tentative D call TRBD1 (5 bases). In germline, CDR1 is SGHRS, CDR2 YFSETQ. The CDR3 has 13 residues. V was cut by 5 bases and J by 4 bases, with 12 bases left in between. The CDR3 nucleotides read TGCGCCAGCAGGGGCAGGGAGGCCACTGAAGCTTTCTTT. It yields the protein CASRGREATEAFF.

Here the CDR3 reads CASSQDWGEENEAFF. In DNA, the CDR3 is TGTGCCAGCAGCCAAGATTGGGGCGAGGAGAATGAAGCTTTCTTT. The J gene is TRBJ1-1, the V gene TRBV14; the D gene is possibly TRBD1 (5 bases). Germline V CDR1 and CDR2: SGHDN, FVKESK. Trimming removed 0 bases at V and 7 bases at J, with 15 bases between. The CDR3 spans 15 residues.

J is TRBJ2-4 and V is TRBV19; D perhaps matches TRBD2 (7 bases). From germline, CDR1 is LNHDA and CDR2 SQIVND (reference sequence). CDR3 length: 18 amino acids. Trimming shortened V by 7 bases and J by 0 bases, and 22 bases separated the two germline ends. This CDR3 is CASTPYGGPVSAKNIQYF. Here the CDR3 DNA reads TGTGCCAGTACCCCATACGGGGGGCCGGTTTCAGCCAAAAACATTCAGTACTTC. Variable domain in full (rest from reference TRBV19 and TRBJ2-4): DGGITQSPKYLFRKEGQNVTLSCEQNLNHDAMYWYRQDPGQGLRLIYYSQIVNDFQKGDIAEGYSVSREKKESFPLTVTSAQKNPTAFYLCASTPYGGPVSAKNIQYFGAGTRLSVL.

This chain's CDR3 is CASSIGQGGDEQYF. The DNA of the CDR3 is TGCGCCAGCAGCATTGGACAGGGGGGAGACGAGCAGTACTTC. The chain carries TRBV5-1 and TRBJ2-7; 10 nucleotides line up with TRBD1. V shed 4 bases, J shed 5 bases, and the junction held 6 bases outside the gene matches. This CDR3 comprises 14 residues. CDR1 SGHRS and CDR2 YFSETQ come from the germline V gene. Together with reference TRBV5-1 and TRBJ2-7, the CDR3 gives the full variable domain: KAGVTQTPRYLIKTRGQQVTLSCSPISGHRSVSWYQQTPGQGLQFLFEYFSETQRNKGNFPGRFSGRQFSNSRSEMNVSTLELGDSALYLCASSIGQGGDEQYFGPGTRLTVT.

The V gene is TRBV5-1, the J gene TRBJ1-2; D remains unclear. V lost 1 base, J lost 7 bases, and 8 bases lay in between. Germline assignment: CDR1 SGHRS and CDR2 YFSETQ. CDR3 length: 12 amino acids. CDR3 sequence (DNA): TGCGCCAGCAGCTTGTTGAGCTTTGGCTACACCTTC. The encoded protein is CASSLLSFGYTF. Full variable domain (outside the CDR3, taken from reference TRBV5-1 and TRBJ1-2): KAGVTQTPRYLIKTRGQQVTLSCSPISGHRSVSWYQQTPGQGLQFLFEYFSETQRNKGNFPGRFSGRQFSNSRSEMNVSTLELGDSALYLCASSLLSFGYTFGSGTRLTVV.

This chain links TRBV25-1 with TRBJ1-2; TRBD1 aligns across 8 bases. Trimming at V came to 3 bases and at J to 5 bases, leaving 8 bases not matched to a gene. This CDR3 is 15 amino acids long. Germline V gives CDR1 MGHDK, CDR2 SYGVNS. CDR3 residues: CASSDSDRALYGYTF. CDR3 DNA: TGTGCCAGCAGTGACTCGGACAGGGCTCTATATGGCTACACCTTC.

The chain joins TRBV27 to TRBJ1-2; TRBD1 agrees at 8 bases. CDR1 is MNHEY, CDR2 SMNVEV, per germline (reference sequence). This CDR3 region has 14 residues. With V trimmed by 5 bases and J by 7 bases, 9 bases remained unmatched. The CDR3 nucleotides read TGTGCCAGCAGTATGCGGACAGGGTCGTTTGGCTACACCTTC. Its protein is CASSMRTGSFGYTF.

The gene calls are TRBV5-1 and TRBJ1-5, with a tentative D call TRBD1 (5 bases). V was trimmed by 0 bases and J by 5 bases, leaving 9 bases between them. The CDR3 spans 14 residues. Per germline, CDR1 SGHRS and CDR2 YFSETQ. CDR3 amino acids: CASSLAGLHQPQHF. The CDR3 DNA is TGCGCCAGCAGCTTGGCAGGGTTACATCAGCCCCAGCATTTT.

The chain recombines TRBV21-1 with TRBJ2-7; the D call of TRBD2 is as the table states it, not checked on the DNA. TRBV21-1 is a known pseudogene. This CDR3 is built from 19 residues. The CDR3 nucleotides are TGTGCCAGCAGCAAATCCCGGCCACTAGCGGGAGGGCCGATTTACGAGCAGTACTTC. Translated, it gives CASSKSRPLAGGPIYEQYF.

This chain uses TRBV10-3 with TRBJ1-2; TRBD1 might be the D (6 bases). CDR1 ENHRY and CDR2 SYGVKD come from the germline V gene. V was clipped by 0 bases and J by 6 bases, with 14 bases between them. There are 15 residues in the CDR3. The DNA for the CDR3 is TGTGCCATCAGTGAGTCGCCAGGGGCACTGGATGGCTACACCTTC. It yields the protein CAISESPGALDGYTF.

The chain couples TRBV18 to TRBJ1-2; D perhaps matches TRBD1 (5 bases). Germline values: CDR1 KGHSH, CDR2 LQKENI. Trimming cost V 3 bases and J 7 bases, with 9 bases left between them. CDR3 length: 12 residues. The CDR3 DNA follows: TGTGCCAGCTCACCCGGGACTCGTGGCTACACCTTC. It yields the protein CASSPGTRGYTF.

A single count supports this clone. V usage is TRBV2 and J usage is TRBJ1-6; 7 bases fit TRBD1. From germline, CDR1 is SNHLY and CDR2 FYNNEI. This CDR3 has 13 amino acids. With 8 bases clipped from V and 4 bases from J, the junction kept 2 bases outside the gene matches. The CDR3 here is CASDRVYNSPLHF. The CDR3 DNA reads TGTGCCAGCGACAGGGTTTATAATTCACCCCTCCACTTT.

This clone appeared once. The chain links TRBV30 to TRBJ2-1; 12 bases fit TRBD2. Losses at the gene ends were 4 bases for V and 8 bases for J; bases not matched to a gene: 9. CDR1 is GTSNPN, CDR2 SVGIG, per germline (reference sequence). CDR3 length: 15 residues. In nucleotides, the CDR3 is TGTGCCTGGAACCTACTAGCGGGAGGTCTCGATGAGCAGTTCTTC. Its protein product is CAWNLLAGGLDEQFF. The whole variable domain, filled in from reference TRBV30 and TRBJ2-1, reads SQTIHQWPATLVQPVGSPLSLECTVEGTSNPNLYWYRQAAGRGLQLLFYSVGIGQISSEVPQNLSASRPQDRQFILSSKKLLLSDSGFYLCAWNLLAGGLDEQFFGPGTRLTVL.

This chain connects TRBV28 to TRBJ1-1; D is unresolved. Germline V CDR1 and CDR2: MDHEN, SYDVKM. V lost 3 bases and J 5 bases, leaving 10 bases between the germline ends. The CDR3 totals 13 residues. This chain's CDR3 is CASSFMFRTEAFF. The CDR3, as DNA: TGTGCCAGCAGTTTCATGTTTCGGACTGAAGCTTTCTTT.

CDR3 in DNA: TGTGCCAGCAGAACTAGCGGGAGTTACGAGCAGTACTTC. This encodes CASRTSGSYEQYF. The chain is built from TRBV6-5 and TRBJ2-7; 11 bases are shared with TRBD2. The ends lost 6 bases at V and 4 bases at J; junction bases unmatched: 2. The germline CDR1 and CDR2 sequences are MNHEY and SVGAGI. This CDR3 spans 13 amino acids.

The chain is built from TRBV18 and TRBJ1-5; 8 bases match TRBD1. The CDR3 spans 15 residues. Trimming took 4 bases from V and 2 from J; bases not matched to a gene: 4. Per the germline V gene, CDR1 is KGHSH and CDR2 is LQKENI. The CDR3 sequence: CASSLTQGGNQPQHF. For the CDR3, the DNA is TGTGCCAGCTCACTTACACAGGGGGGCAATCAGCCCCAGCATTTT.

The chain combines TRBV25-1 with TRBJ1-4; 9 bases match TRBD1. The CDR3 is made up of 16 amino acids. J lost 5 bases, V lost 5 bases, and 9 bases had no gene match. Germline loops: CDR1 MGHDK, CDR2 SYGVNS. The CDR3 loop is CASSYTPGQGNEKLFF. CDR3 bases: TGTGCCAGCAGTTATACTCCGGGACAGGGAAATGAAAAACTGTTTTTT.

The CDR3 is CAWRLGGAKEQYF. CDR3 DNA sequence: TGTGCCTGGAGGCTAGGGGGGGCCAAAGAGCAGTACTTC. The chain uses TRBV30 and TRBJ2-7; D perhaps matches TRBD2 (7 bases). This CDR3 region has 13 residues. The V end was cut by 3 bases, the J end by 7 bases, with 16 bases between. Germline loops: CDR1 GTSNPN, CDR2 SVGIG (reference sequence).

The rearrangement links TRBV7-3 to TRBJ2-3, with TRBD2 matching 9 bases. V gave up 3 bases and J gave up 0 bases; unmatched junction bases: 4. Germline CDR1 SGHTA, CDR2 FQGTGA. This CDR3 is 16 amino acids long. For the CDR3, the DNA is TGTGCCAGCAGCTTTGGAGCGGGGGGTAGCACAGATACGCAGTATTTT. Translated: CASSFGAGGSTDTQYF.

The V gene is TRBV7-9, the J gene TRBJ2-1; 7 bases map to TRBD2. The CDR3 is made up of 14 amino acids. Losses at the gene ends were 5 bases for V and 6 bases for J; bases not matched to a gene: 7. Germline CDR1 and CDR2: SEHNR and FQNEAQ (reference sequence). The chain's CDR3 is CASSLRRERNEQFF. The CDR3 coding sequence is TGTGCCAGCAGCCTGAGGCGGGAGCGCAATGAGCAGTTCTTC.

The chain uses TRBV19 and TRBJ1-5; 7 bases are shared with TRBD1. Germline CDR1 is LNHDA and CDR2 is SQIVND (reference sequence). This CDR3 contains 14 residues. The trim removed 5 bases at V and 7 bases at J, leaving 8 bases unmatched. The CDR3 DNA follows: TGTGCCAGTAGTGAACAGGGGTTTGGGCAGCCCCAGCATTTT. Amino acid sequence: CASSEQGFGQPQHF.

The V gene is TRBV6-5, the J gene TRBJ2-4; the match to TRBD2 covers 7 bases. The CDR3 runs 13 residues. Unmatched junction bases numbered 9, after V lost 7 bases and J lost 9 bases. From germline, CDR1 is MNHEY and CDR2 SVGAGI. The CDR3 protein is CASKQVGRGIQYF. The DNA for the CDR3 is TGTGCCAGCAAACAGGTGGGGAGGGGCATTCAGTACTTC.

The CDR3 protein is CASCLGTDSFYGYTF. CDR3 DNA: TGTGCCAGCTGCCTTGGGACAGACTCCTTCTATGGCTACACCTTC. The chain combines TRBV6-5 with TRBJ1-2; 7 positions agree with TRBD1. The CDR3 has 15 residues. J was trimmed by 4 bases and V by 8 bases; bases with no gene match: 13. The V gene's germline CDR1 is MNHEY and CDR2 SVGAGI.

The CDR3 loop reads CASSQDTGGYNSPLHF. The CDR3 DNA follows: TGCGCCAGCAGCCAAGATACAGGGGGCTATAATTCACCCCTCCACTTT. The genes are TRBV4-3 and TRBJ1-6, with TRBD1 matching 8 bases. V shed 0 bases, J shed 3 bases, and the junction held 1 base outside the gene matches. Germline V gene sequence: CDR1 LGHNA, CDR2 YSLEER. The CDR3 consists of 16 residues.

There are a few counts of this clone. The chain combines TRBV27 with TRBJ2-1; possibly TRBD2 for D (5 bases). This CDR3 contains 12 residues. In germline, CDR1 is MNHEY, CDR2 SMNVEV (reference sequence). V lost 5 bases to trimming and J lost 8 bases, with 10 bases between them. CDR3 sequence: CASSRLGDEQFF. CDR3 in DNA: TGTGCCAGCAGTCGGTTGGGAGATGAGCAGTTCTTC.

The chain joins TRBV5-1 to TRBJ2-5; 7 positions match TRBD2. The V gene's germline CDR1 is SGHRS and CDR2 YFSETQ. Trimming at V came to 6 bases and at J to 3 bases, leaving 8 bases not matched to a gene. This CDR3 has 14 amino acids. DNA for the CDR3: TGCGCCAGCACTAACCCCGGGACTAAAGAGACCCAGTACTTC. Translated: CASTNPGTKETQYF. The full variable domain, completed using reference TRBV5-1 and TRBJ2-5, is KAGVTQTPRYLIKTRGQQVTLSCSPISGHRSVSWYQQTPGQGLQFLFEYFSETQRNKGNFPGRFSGRQFSNSRSEMNVSTLELGDSALYLCASTNPGTKETQYFGPGTRLLVL.

As concerns this clone: This sample includes further DNA sequences coding for the same CDR3. The chain recombines TRBV3-1 (or the pseudogene TRBV3-2) with TRBJ2-7; maybe TRBD1 (5 bases). CDR1 and CDR2 (germline): LGHDT, YNNKEL (reference sequence). The CDR3 covers 15 residues. The V and J ends lost 0 bases and 4 bases respectively, with 13 bases between them. The CDR3 is CASSQEGAGRYEQYF. CDR3 DNA sequence: TGTGCCAGCAGCCAAGAAGGGGCCGGTCGGTACGAGCAGTACTTC.

V and J are TRBV18 and TRBJ1-2; D gene uncertain. Looked up from germline, CDR1 is KGHSH and CDR2 is LQKENI. This CDR3 is 16 amino acids long. V shed 3 bases and J shed 2 bases, with 16 bases lying between them. The CDR3 DNA follows: TGTGCCAGCTCACCCCAGGAGGGCGGTCCAAACTATGGCTACACCTTC. Translated, it gives CASSPQEGGPNYGYTF.